Shown below are 15 T cell receptor beta chains from a single sample sequenced in a study of shared clonotypes between healthy human individuals. The naive CD8 population came from CD45RO-negative cells selected for CCR7, without terminally differentiated effector memory CD45RA+ cells. Repertoires were generated with immunoSEQ multiplex PCR, while TCRdb's copy carries only in-frame clones and drops some. Of a few million clones in the sample, approximately 92% are singletons; the top ten hold about 1.6%. The sequenced material came from naive CD8+ T cells from PBMCs. Every receptor here comes from a man aged 18 to 29 in good health. Some clones in this sample may be carry-over from other donors' samples.

The chain couples TRBV27 to TRBJ2-1, with unresolved D. The CDR3 spans 15 residues. Trimming took off 1 base at V and 8 bases at J, with 15 bases between the two ends. Germline lookup yields CDR1 MNHEY and CDR2 SMNVEV (reference sequence). The CDR3 loop is CASSLLPGLYDEQFF. The CDR3 coding sequence is TGTGCCAGCAGTTTATTGCCAGGCCTGTACGATGAGCAGTTCTTC.

For this clone: Other DNA sequences in the same sample also yield this CDR3. The chain has TRBV27 and TRBJ2-7, with D unclear. V gave up 5 bases and J gave up 1 base, with 12 bases separating them. The length of the CDR3 is 14 residues. The germline V gene has CDR1 MNHEY and CDR2 SMNVEV (reference sequence). Here the CDR3 reads CASSPRQGSYEQYF. CDR3 DNA: TGTGCCAGCAGTCCACGACAAGGATCCTACGAGCAGTACTTC.

This clone is a singleton in its sample. The V gene is TRBV4-1, the J gene TRBJ2-7; TRBD1 agrees at 8 bases. Germline V lookup: CDR1 MGHRA, CDR2 YSYEKL. The CDR3 is 17 amino acids. Germline trimming cut 0 bases from V and 2 bases from J; bases unmatched to any gene: 9. The CDR3 bases are TGCGCCAGCAGCCAAGATGAAGAGACAGGGGCGACCTACGAGCAGTACTTC. Translated, it gives CASSQDEETGATYEQYF.

The rearrangement joins TRBV10-3 to TRBJ2-1, with 7 bases lining up with TRBD1. V dropped 6 bases and J dropped 7; count of bases not matched to a gene: 3. Germline V gene data show CDR1 as ENHRY and CDR2 as SYGVKD. The CDR3 has 12 residues. The CDR3 protein is CAIRQTGNEQFF. The CDR3, as DNA: TGTGCCATCAGACAGACAGGGAATGAGCAGTTCTTC.

This clone occurred once. The chain combines TRBV27 with TRBJ2-6, with D perhaps TRBD1 (6 bases). V was shortened by 7 bases and J by 2 bases, with 12 bases between the two germline ends. The germline V gene has CDR1 MNHEY and CDR2 SMNVEV (reference sequence). The CDR3 contains 15 residues. The CDR3 is CASKQGRTGANVLTF. For the CDR3, the DNA is TGTGCCAGCAAACAGGGAAGGACTGGGGCCAACGTCCTGACTTTC.

The rearrangement joins TRBV4-3 to TRBJ2-4; D uncertain. There are 16 residues in the CDR3. The germline V gene encodes CDR1 LGHNA and CDR2 YSLEER. V dropped 1 base and J dropped 0 bases, with 10 bases sitting between them. CDR3 region: CASSQVGSLAKNIQYF. CDR3 DNA sequence: TGCGCCAGCAGCCAAGTGGGGTCCCTAGCCAAAAACATTCAGTACTTC.

This chain connects TRBV28 to TRBJ2-1; 9 bases map to TRBD2. V shed 5 bases, J shed 16 bases, and the junction held 9 bases outside the gene matches. The CDR3 consists of 12 residues. Per germline, CDR1 MDHEN and CDR2 SYDVKM. For the CDR3, the DNA is TGTGCCAGCAGTCTCCTTCTAGCGGGACAATTCTTC. This sequence encodes CASSLLLAGQFF.

The chain has TRBV7-9 and TRBJ2-1, with 12 bases aligning to TRBD2. CDR1 and CDR2 from the germline V gene are SEHNR and FQNEAQ (reference sequence). CDR3 length: 16 residues. J was trimmed by 4 bases and V by 5 bases; bases with no gene match: 6. In DNA, the CDR3 is TGTGCCAGCAGCCCCCCGGGACTAGCGGGTTACAATGAGCAGTTCTTC. Its translation is CASSPPGLAGYNEQFF.

This chain uses TRBV19 with TRBJ2-1; D perhaps matches TRBD1 (6 bases). CDR1 is LNHDA and CDR2 is SQIVND in the germline V gene (reference sequence). Trimming cost V 6 bases and J 4 bases, with 10 bases left between them. The CDR3 covers 13 residues. CDR3 loop: CASRRTEYNEQFF. The CDR3 DNA reads as TGTGCCAGTAGACGGACAGAATACAATGAGCAGTTCTTC.

The chain links TRBV5-4 to TRBJ2-7; unclear D gene. Trimming took off 2 bases at V and 0 bases at J, with 12 bases between the two ends. Germline CDR1 reads SGHNT; CDR2 reads YYREEE (reference sequence). The CDR3 extends over 15 amino acids. CDR3 sequence: CASSFSTRPSYEQYF. In DNA, the CDR3 is TGTGCCAGCAGCTTTTCCACTCGACCCTCCTACGAGCAGTACTTC.

This clone was seen a single time. This rearrangement joins TRBV6-1 to TRBJ2-3; 7 bases agree with TRBD2. Germline V CDR1 and CDR2: MNHNS, SASEGT. The CDR3 is 16 residues long. The J segment lost 2 bases and the V segment lost 4 bases, leaving 9 bases of the junction unmatched. CDR3 region: CASSAHTGTITDTQYF. The CDR3 DNA reads as TGTGCCAGCAGTGCTCATACCGGGACTATCACAGATACGCAGTATTTT.

This sequence joins TRBV4-1 and TRBJ2-7; D unresolved. Germline-derived CDR1 and CDR2 are MGHRA and YSYEKL. The V and J ends lost 3 bases and 0 bases respectively, with 9 bases between them. The CDR3 spans 14 residues. The CDR3 is CASSQQESSYEQYF. CDR3 bases: TGCGCCAGCAGCCAGCAGGAAAGCTCCTACGAGCAGTACTTC.

The genes are TRBV6-1 and TRBJ1-1; the match to TRBD1 covers 9 bases. V lost 2 bases to trimming and J lost 5 bases; unmatched junction nucleotides: 3. CDR1 MNHNS and CDR2 SASEGT come from the germline V gene. This CDR3 comprises 14 residues. CDR3 protein: CASSETGGRTEAFF. The DNA of the CDR3 is TGTGCCAGCAGTGAAACAGGGGGCAGGACTGAAGCTTTCTTT.

This clone was detected once. This rearrangement joins TRBV9 to TRBJ2-6; no reliable D call. The CDR3 loop spans 16 amino acids. Germline V CDR1 and CDR2: SGDLS, YYNGEE. Between the trimmed V and J ends, which lost 0 bases and 2 bases, there was a span of 9 bases. The CDR3 DNA follows: TGTGCCAGCAGCGTAGCAACCCGAGCTGGGGCCAACGTCCTGACTTTC. Its translation is CASSVATRAGANVLTF.

This chain connects TRBV28 to TRBJ2-7, with 7 bases fitting TRBD1. J gave up 2 bases and V 6 bases, and 10 bases lay outside the gene matches. The germline V gene has CDR1 MDHEN and CDR2 SYDVKM. This CDR3 spans 15 amino acids. This chain's CDR3 is CASSGSTGLTYEQYF. The CDR3 DNA is TGTGCCAGCAGCGGTTCGACAGGGTTAACCTACGAGCAGTACTTC.